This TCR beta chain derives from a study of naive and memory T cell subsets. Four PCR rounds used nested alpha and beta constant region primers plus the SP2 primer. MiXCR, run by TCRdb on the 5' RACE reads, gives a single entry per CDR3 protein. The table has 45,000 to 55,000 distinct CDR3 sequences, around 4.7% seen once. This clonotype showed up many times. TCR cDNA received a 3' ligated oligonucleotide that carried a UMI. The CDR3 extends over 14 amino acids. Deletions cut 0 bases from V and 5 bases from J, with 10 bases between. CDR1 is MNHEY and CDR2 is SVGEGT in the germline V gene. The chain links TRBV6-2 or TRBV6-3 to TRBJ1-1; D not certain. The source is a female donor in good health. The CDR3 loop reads CASSYSPGPTEAFF. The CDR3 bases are TGTGCCAGCAGTTACTCGCCGGGCCCTACTGAAGCTTTCTTT.